The 8 T cell receptor beta chains reported below all come from one sample, sequenced in a study of beta chain features in type 1 diabetes. The sequenced template was cDNA made from the entire isolated RNA. The method was immunoSEQ multiplex PCR; TCRdb's version includes in-frame clones alone and lacks a portion of them. The data hold some 150,000 clones, with 8.5% to 14% observed a single time. The specimen sequenced was central memory CD4+ T cells from blood. The receptors here all came from a man aged 18 to 29 in good health.

This clone has a handful of counts. This chain links TRBV7-2 with TRBJ2-3; D call uncertain. Germline CDR1 SGHTA, CDR2 FQGNSA. Trimming removed 6 bases at V and 8 bases at J, with 21 bases between. The CDR3 covers 15 residues. The CDR3 nucleotides are TGTGCCAGCAGAGACCCGGGTCCCCGATTTGGTACGCAGTATTTT. Its translation: CASRDPGPRFGTQYF.

The rearrangement links TRBV7-2 to TRBJ2-5; a possible D gene is TRBD1 (5 bases). Trimming took 3 bases from V and 3 from J, leaving 8 bases between them. The CDR3 loop spans 13 amino acids. Germline V gene data show CDR1 as SGHTA and CDR2 as FQGNSA. The CDR3 nucleotides are TGTGCCAGCAGCTTCGGACACAAAGAGACCCAGTACTTC. Amino acids: CASSFGHKETQYF. The whole variable domain, remainder taken from reference TRBV7-2 and TRBJ2-5, is GAGVSQSPSNKVTEKGKDVELRCDPISGHTALYWYRQSLGQGLEFLIYFQGNSAPDKSGLPSDRFSAERTGGSVSTLTIQRTQQEDSAVYLCASSFGHKETQYFGPGTRLLVL.

The chain employs TRBV30 and TRBJ2-1; 7 nucleotides line up with TRBD1. V lost 3 bases, J lost 9 bases, and 5 bases stayed unmatched. Germline V gene lookup returns CDR1 GTSNPN and CDR2 SVGIG (reference sequence). The CDR3 extends over 12 amino acids. This CDR3 reads CAWRDRSTEQFF. The CDR3 nucleotides are TGTGCCTGGAGGGACAGGTCGACTGAGCAGTTCTTC.

The chain uses TRBV5-4 and TRBJ1-5, with 9 bases fitting TRBD1. V trimming: 4 bases; J trimming: 7 bases; junction bases outside the gene matches: 9. The CDR3 loop spans 15 amino acids. Germline V gene data show CDR1 as SGHNT and CDR2 as YYREEE (reference sequence). The CDR3 is CASSQDRGKGQPQHF. CDR3 in DNA: TGTGCCAGCAGCCAGGACAGGGGAAAGGGGCAGCCCCAGCATTTT.

This clone has just a few counts. The chain couples TRBV7-2 to TRBJ2-5; D not certain. CDR3 size: 13 residues. V was shortened by 2 bases and J by 2 bases, with 6 bases between the two germline ends. From germline, CDR1 is SGHTA and CDR2 FQGNSA. This CDR3 is CASSLSGQETQYF. In DNA, the CDR3 is TGTGCCAGCAGCTTATCAGGACAAGAGACCCAGTACTTC.

The chain joins TRBV7-9 to TRBJ2-7, with TRBD1 matching 8 bases. From germline, CDR1 is SEHNR and CDR2 FQNEAQ (reference sequence). There are 11 residues in the CDR3. Trimming cost V 5 bases and J 6 bases; bases outside gene matches: 0. The CDR3 DNA is TGTGCCAGCAGCACAGGGGGCGAGCAGTACTTC. Encoded protein: CASSTGGEQYF.

This clone was seen ten or more times. The J gene is TRBJ2-6, the V gene TRBV28; the D gene could be TRBD1 or TRBD2 (6 bases each). Germline CDR1 and CDR2: MDHEN and SYDVKM. V was pared by 10 bases and J by 0 bases, with 13 bases between. The CDR3 covers 15 residues. The CDR3 DNA follows: TGTGCCACCTCGGGGGCGCACTCTGGGGCCAACGTCCTGACTTTC. It is translated as CATSGAHSGANVLTF.

This clone was found a few times. Other DNA sequences in this sample translate to the same CDR3. The rearrangement joins TRBV9 to TRBJ1-1, with D possibly TRBD1 on 5 matching bases. V lost 1 base and J lost 3, with 7 bases in between. The CDR3 is 13 amino acids. Germline CDR1 is SGDLS and CDR2 is YYNGEE. The CDR3 reads CASSVRGDTEAFF. The DNA of the CDR3 is TGTGCCAGCAGCGTAAGAGGGGACACTGAAGCTTTCTTT.